The clone carrying this T cell receptor (beta chain) has ten or more counts. Specified time point: after trial treatment. Treatment of the sample: LDRT plus nivolumab, ipilimumab, low-dose cyclophosphamide and aspirin (RACIN trial). Along with nivolumab and ipilimumab, donors received aspirin, low-dose cyclophosphamide and low-dose radiotherapy. Alpha and beta chains were covered, as first-strand cDNA relied on TRAV- and TRBV-specific primers. With a constant-region primer and a V-primer adapter, TCRs were subjected to roughly 18 PCR cycles of amplification. In TCRdb, the reads were re-called with MiXCR into one record per CDR3 protein. The data show some 94,000 distinct CDR3 sequences, with more than 20% seen just once and roughly 13% held by the top ten. This sample stems from a study of low-dose radiotherapy and immunotherapy resistance in tumors. The germline V gene encodes CDR1 MNHEY and CDR2 SVGEGT. There are 15 residues in the CDR3. The J segment lost 5 bases and the V segment lost 5 bases, leaving 4 bases of the junction unmatched.

This sequence was found in a female donor with ovarian cancer. The sample here was PBMCs, taken after low-dose radiotherapy plus immunotherapy. V usage is TRBV6-2 or TRBV6-3 and J usage is TRBJ1-4, with 11 bases aligning to TRBD1. The CDR3 region is CASSGQGAGNEKLFF. As DNA, the CDR3 is TGTGCCAGCAGTGGACAGGGGGCGGGCAATGAAAAACTGTTTTTT.